This T cell receptor (delta chain) comes out of a study of Vδ1+ human thymocytes. Sequences come from RNA converted to cDNA by reverse transcription. Multiplex PCR used pooled V-gene forward primers and a constant-region reverse primer to amplify CDR3s. TCRdb reanalysed the multiplex PCR reads with CATT. The sample holds about 75,000 delta-chain clones, 30% to 45% seen once. There are a few counts of this clone. Its antigen remains unidentified. The V gene's germline CDR1 is TSWWSYY and CDR2 QGS. CDR3 length equals 19 residues. The junction had 18 bases not matched to a gene; V was cut back by 4 bases and J by 4 bases. Broader study findings: Thymic TRG and TRD repertoires appeared highly polyclonal.

Input material: Vdelta1+ gamma-delta thymocytes from the thymus. This sample's subset: FACS-sorted CD3+ TCRalphabeta- TCRVdelta1+ TCRVdelta2- thymocytes. The receptor's source is a boy in the first two years of life who had congenital heart surgery. The chain recombines TRDV1 with TRDJ1; 10 bases map to TRDD3. The CDR3 DNA reads as TGTGCTCTTGGGGGCCTACTGGGGGATGTTAAGGCTACGGACGATAAACTCATCTTT. It yields the protein CALGGLLGDVKATDDKLIF.